The rows below give T cell receptor beta chains drawn from one sample of a study of cytomegalovirus exposure and HLA in healthy donors. The method was immunoSEQ multiplex PCR; TCRdb's version includes in-frame clones alone and lacks a portion of them. This sample has about 160,000 clones; more than 80% occur once, and the top ten carry nearly 2.5%. The sequenced sample was PBMCs. The receptors come from a male donor in good health and CMV-seronegative. CDR3s include the opening cysteine and the closing phenylalanine or tryptophan. The D gene is left open where the match is weak. For some rows the clone size is stated as once, few or many, or as a class when expanded; others skip it.

clone size: -; D gene: -; J gene: TRBJ1-5; CDR3 length: 15; V gene: TRBV7-8; CDR3 protein: CASSFFRQNNQPQHF; CDR3 DNA: TGTGCCAGCAGCTTCTTCCGACAGAACAATCAGCCCCAGCATTTT
clone size: -; D gene: -; J gene: TRBJ1-1; CDR3 length: 16; V gene: TRBV7-6; CDR3 protein: CASSLAAGVFAAEAFF; CDR3 DNA: TGTGCCAGCAGCTTAGCCGCGGGGGTTTTCGCGGCTGAAGCTTTCTTT
clone size: once; D gene: -; J gene: TRBJ2-7; CDR3 length: 16; V gene: TRBV4-1; CDR3 protein: CASSQDRRGSDYEQYF; CDR3 DNA: TGCGCCAGCAGCCAAGATCGCAGGGGATCGGACTACGAGCAGTACTTC
clone size: -; D gene: -; J gene: TRBJ2-7; CDR3 length: 14; V gene: TRBV6-6; CDR3 protein: CASSFDRLAGEQYF; CDR3 DNA: TGTGCCAGCAGTTTCGACAGGTTGGCTGGCGAGCAGTACTTC
clone size: -; D gene: -; J gene: TRBJ2-2; CDR3 length: 16; V gene: TRBV7-3; CDR3 protein: CASSPQGGTFAGELFF; CDR3 DNA: TGTGCCAGCAGCCCACAAGGTGGGACTTTTGCCGGGGAGCTGTTTTTT
clone size: few; D gene: -; J gene: TRBJ1-4; CDR3 length: 15; V gene: TRBV7-9; CDR3 protein: CASSVARGGNEKLFF; CDR3 DNA: TGTGCCAGCAGTGTAGCCCGCGGGGGGAATGAAAAACTGTTTTTT
clone size: -; D gene: TRBD2; J gene: TRBJ2-1; CDR3 length: 18; V gene: TRBV28; CDR3 protein: CASSSHLKLAGGINEQFF; CDR3 DNA: TGTGCCAGCAGTAGCCACCTCAAACTAGCGGGAGGTATTAATGAGCAGTTCTTC
clone size: -; D gene: TRBD2; J gene: TRBJ2-5; CDR3 length: 17; V gene: TRBV13; CDR3 protein: CASSLTGLAGTQETQYF; CDR3 DNA: TGTGCCAGCAGCCTAACAGGACTAGCGGGGACCCAAGAGACCCAGTACTTC
clone size: -; D gene: -; J gene: TRBJ1-5; CDR3 length: 10; V gene: TRBV28; CDR3 protein: CASELQPQHF; CDR3 DNA: TGTGCCAGCGAGTTGCAGCCCCAGCATTTT
clone size: -; D gene: TRBD1; J gene: TRBJ1-3; CDR3 length: 15; V gene: TRBV5-6; CDR3 protein: CASSAGTGAGNTIYF; CDR3 DNA: TGTGCCAGCAGCGCAGGGACAGGGGCGGGAAACACCATATATTTT
clone size: -; D gene: TRBD1; J gene: TRBJ1-1; CDR3 length: 15; V gene: TRBV27; CDR3 protein: CASSAGQGGGTEAFF; CDR3 DNA: TGTGCCAGCAGTGCGGGACAGGGAGGTGGCACTGAAGCTTTCTTT
clone size: -; D gene: TRBD2; J gene: TRBJ2-5; CDR3 length: 16; V gene: TRBV4-1; CDR3 protein: CASSQDRAGGVETQYF; CDR3 DNA: TGCGCCAGCAGCCAAGATCGGGCGGGAGGGGTGGAGACCCAGTACTTC
clone size: -; D gene: TRBD2; J gene: TRBJ2-7; CDR3 length: 15; V gene: TRBV5-1; CDR3 protein: CASSLTSGVTYEQYF; CDR3 DNA: TGCGCCAGCAGCTTGACTAGCGGGGTCACCTACGAGCAGTACTTC
clone size: once; D gene: TRBD1; J gene: TRBJ2-3; CDR3 length: 15; V gene: TRBV9; CDR3 protein: CASSVGDRGLGTQYF; CDR3 DNA: TGTGCCAGCAGCGTAGGTGACAGGGGGCTGGGGACGCAGTATTTT
clone size: -; D gene: -; J gene: TRBJ2-1; CDR3 length: 13; V gene: TRBV15; CDR3 protein: CATSRDSYNEQFF; CDR3 DNA: TGTGCCACCAGCAGAGACAGTTACAATGAGCAGTTCTTC
clone size: -; D gene: -; J gene: TRBJ1-5; CDR3 length: 14; V gene: TRBV27; CDR3 protein: CASKLTGSNQPQHF; CDR3 DNA: TGTGCCAGCAAACTAACAGGGAGCAATCAGCCCCAGCATTTT
clone size: -; D gene: -; J gene: TRBJ1-2; CDR3 length: 14; V gene: TRBV6-1; CDR3 protein: CASMGRDDWRGYTF; CDR3 DNA: TGTGCCAGCATGGGCAGGGATGATTGGCGGGGCTACACCTTC
clone size: -; D gene: -; J gene: TRBJ1-1; CDR3 length: 13; V gene: TRBV30; CDR3 protein: CAWTRGGNTEAFF; CDR3 DNA: TGTGCCTGGACCCGGGGGGGGAACACTGAAGCTTTCTTT
clone size: -; D gene: TRBD1; J gene: TRBJ1-1; CDR3 length: 15; V gene: TRBV28; CDR3 protein: CASSAMGQGATEAFF; CDR3 DNA: TGTGCCAGCAGCGCGATGGGACAGGGAGCCACTGAAGCTTTCTTT
clone size: -; D gene: -; J gene: TRBJ2-1; CDR3 length: 13; V gene: TRBV9; CDR3 protein: CASTGERYNEQFF; CDR3 DNA: TGTGCCAGCACCGGGGAGCGGTACAATGAGCAGTTCTTC
clone size: -; D gene: -; J gene: TRBJ1-2; CDR3 length: 10; V gene: TRBV9; CDR3 protein: CASGSYGYTF; CDR3 DNA: TGTGCCAGCGGCAGCTATGGCTACACCTTC
clone size: -; D gene: -; J gene: TRBJ1-2; CDR3 length: 14; V gene: TRBV12-5; CDR3 protein: CASGLGAGVYGYTF; CDR3 DNA: TGTGCTAGTGGTTTGGGGGCAGGGGTCTATGGCTACACCTTC
clone size: -; D gene: -; J gene: TRBJ2-1; CDR3 length: 15; V gene: TRBV7-9; CDR3 protein: CASSLGGPQGNEQFF; CDR3 DNA: TGTGCCAGCAGCTTAGGGGGGCCCCAAGGTAATGAGCAGTTCTTC
clone size: -; D gene: -; J gene: TRBJ1-1; CDR3 length: 15; V gene: TRBV4-3; CDR3 protein: CASSQESGANTEAFF; CDR3 DNA: TGCGCCAGCAGCCAAGAGAGTGGGGCGAACACTGAAGCTTTCTTT
clone size: -; D gene: TRBD1; J gene: TRBJ1-5; CDR3 length: 15; V gene: TRBV5-1; CDR3 protein: CASSKDTGGNQPQHF; CDR3 DNA: TGCGCCAGCAGCAAAGATACAGGGGGCAATCAGCCCCAGCATTTT
clone size: -; D gene: TRBD1; J gene: TRBJ1-3; CDR3 length: 15; V gene: TRBV5-1; CDR3 protein: CASSLGQGAGNTIYF; CDR3 DNA: TGCGCCAGCAGCTTGGGACAGGGGGCTGGAAACACCATATATTTT
clone size: -; D gene: -; J gene: TRBJ1-1; CDR3 length: 14; V gene: TRBV6-5; CDR3 protein: CASSYGAGNTEAFF; CDR3 DNA: TGTGCCAGCAGTTACGGGGCAGGGAACACTGAAGCTTTCTTT
clone size: medium-sized; D gene: TRBD1; J gene: TRBJ2-7; CDR3 length: 14; V gene: TRBV4-1; CDR3 protein: CASWGTGVCEEQYF; CDR3 DNA: TGCGCCAGCTGGGGGACAGGGGTGTGTGAAGAGCAGTACTTC
clone size: -; D gene: -; J gene: TRBJ2-7; CDR3 length: 13; V gene: TRBV5-1; CDR3 protein: CASSLSTDYEQYF; CDR3 DNA: TGCGCCAGCAGCTTGTCAACAGACTACGAGCAGTACTTC
clone size: -; D gene: -; J gene: TRBJ1-1; CDR3 length: 14; V gene: TRBV5-1; CDR3 protein: CASSLGGTVTEAFF; CDR3 DNA: TGCGCCAGCAGCCTCGGCGGGACGGTCACTGAAGCTTTCTTT
clone size: -; D gene: TRBD1; J gene: TRBJ1-2; CDR3 length: 15; V gene: TRBV28; CDR3 protein: CASSSQGESYYGYTF; CDR3 DNA: TGTGCCAGCAGTTCCCAGGGGGAATCATACTATGGCTACACCTTC
clone size: few; D gene: TRBD1; J gene: TRBJ1-4; CDR3 length: 15; V gene: TRBV28; CDR3 protein: CASSLAGQAGEKLFF; CDR3 DNA: TGTGCCAGCAGTTTGGCGGGACAGGCAGGTGAAAAACTGTTTTTT
clone size: -; D gene: -; J gene: TRBJ1-2; CDR3 length: 14; V gene: TRBV4-2; CDR3 protein: CASSQEGRNYGYTF; CDR3 DNA: TGTGCCAGCAGCCAAGAGGGCCGGAACTATGGCTACACCTTC
clone size: once; D gene: -; J gene: TRBJ1-2; CDR3 length: 13; V gene: TRBV4-3; CDR3 protein: CASSQVDEGGYTF; CDR3 DNA: TGCGCCAGCAGCCAAGTGGACGAGGGTGGCTACACCTTC
clone size: -; D gene: TRBD2; J gene: TRBJ2-1; CDR3 length: 16; V gene: TRBV2; CDR3 protein: CASSGIGRETYNEQFF; CDR3 DNA: TGTGCCAGCAGTGGTATCGGGAGGGAAACCTACAATGAGCAGTTCTTC
clone size: -; D gene: -; J gene: TRBJ2-1; CDR3 length: 10; V gene: TRBV25-1; CDR3 protein: CATRTVEQFF; CDR3 DNA: TGTGCCACCCGGACAGTTGAGCAGTTCTTC
clone size: -; D gene: TRBD2; J gene: TRBJ2-1; CDR3 length: 18; V gene: TRBV9; CDR3 protein: CASSETSGEPSGYNEQFF; CDR3 DNA: TGTGCCAGCAGCGAGACTAGCGGGGAACCATCGGGATACAATGAGCAGTTCTTC
clone size: once; D gene: -; J gene: TRBJ1-6; CDR3 length: 13; V gene: TRBV5-5; CDR3 protein: CASSPVMASPLHF; CDR3 DNA: TGTGCCAGCAGCCCTGTAATGGCTTCACCCCTCCACTTT
clone size: -; D gene: -; J gene: TRBJ2-5; CDR3 length: 14; V gene: TRBV6-1; CDR3 protein: CASSEWGREETQYF; CDR3 DNA: TGTGCCAGCAGTGAATGGGGCAGGGAAGAGACCCAGTACTTC
clone size: -; D gene: TRBD1; J gene: TRBJ2-6; CDR3 length: 17; V gene: TRBV9; CDR3 protein: CASSSRTGSHGANVLTF; CDR3 DNA: TGTGCCAGCAGCTCCCGGACAGGGTCTCATGGGGCCAACGTCCTGACTTTC